This TCR beta chain was profiled in a study of cytomegalovirus exposure and HLA in healthy donors. Study context: The roughly 130 validation repertoires used the same platform as the roughly 700 first-cohort repertoires (as reported by a later analysis).

This CDR3 spans 15 amino acids. The ends lost 1 base at V and 4 bases at J; junction bases unmatched: 2. Per the germline V gene, CDR1 is SGDLS and CDR2 is YYNGEE. Note on this clone: Its antigen is unknown.

Here immunoSEQ multiplex PCR was the method, and the copy in TCRdb shows in-frame clones only, minus some. The sample records around 80,000 clones, 96% being singletons. Whole-study findings and limits: CMV antigen specificity was confirmed in vitro for a few CMV-associated chains. Cytomegalovirus association was listed for around 180 TCR beta chains.

This rearrangement joins TRBV9 to TRBJ2-1; 10 bases are a match to TRBD2. This clonotype originated in a young woman in good health and CMV-seronegative. Sequences were obtained from PBMCs. The CDR3: CASSVRTSGYNEQFF. CDR3 nucleotide sequence: TGTGCCAGCAGCGTAAGGACTAGCGGTTACAATGAGCAGTTCTTC.